The T cell receptor (beta chain) described here comes from a study of blood T cell repertoires in COVID-19. The assay was immunoSEQ multiplex PCR, and TCRdb's table has in-frame clones only and misses some. The sample includes about 55,000 clones, around 83% seen only once; the top ten take around 1.9%. Trimming cost V 1 base and J 5 bases, with 11 bases left between them. The CDR3 runs to 14 residues. Germline CDR1 SGDLS, CDR2 YYNGEE. The table lists this clone with a count of one. Sequencing was carried out using peripheral blood. The chain carries TRBV9 and TRBJ2-3; D is unresolved. The receptor's source is a woman aged 55-69 years with acute or convalescent COVID-19. CDR3 residues: CASSVNQVGDTQYF. CDR3 DNA: TGTGCCAGCAGCGTAAATCAGGTCGGAGATACGCAGTATTTT.